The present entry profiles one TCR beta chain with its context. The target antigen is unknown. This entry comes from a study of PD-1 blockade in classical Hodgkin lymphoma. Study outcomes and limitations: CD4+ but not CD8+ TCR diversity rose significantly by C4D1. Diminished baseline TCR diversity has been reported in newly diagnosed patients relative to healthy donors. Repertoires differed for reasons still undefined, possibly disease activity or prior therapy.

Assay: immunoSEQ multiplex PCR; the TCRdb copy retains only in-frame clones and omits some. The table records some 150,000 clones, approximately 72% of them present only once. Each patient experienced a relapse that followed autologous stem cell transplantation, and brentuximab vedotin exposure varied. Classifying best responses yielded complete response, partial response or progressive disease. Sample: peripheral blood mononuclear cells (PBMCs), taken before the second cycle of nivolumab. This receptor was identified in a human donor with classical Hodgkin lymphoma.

The CDR3 sequence is CASSLSPGKSYEQYF. The CDR3, as DNA: TGTGCCAGCAGCTTGTCGCCAGGGAAATCCTACGAGCAGTACTTC. The V call is TRBV5-6, the J call TRBJ2-7; D possibly corresponds to TRBD1 (5 bases). Germline CDR1 reads SGHDT; CDR2 reads YYEEEE. V lost 1 base and J lost 1, with 12 bases in between. The CDR3 consists of 15 residues.